These 18 T cell receptor beta chains originate from one sample sequenced in a study of T cells in Graves' hyperthyroidism and ophthalmopathy (dated by TCRdb to the late 2010s). Library construction relied on multiplex PCR. Instrument used: Illumina HiSeq 2000. Amplification of TCR beta CDR3 regions was carried out from RNA transcripts. The first round of RT-PCR for the TCR CDR3 was performed with the HTBI primer set and the Qiagen OneStep RT-PCR kit. TCRdb itself trimmed the public reads at Q25 with fastp, ran MiXCR and retained productive beta chains. Each CDR3 protein appears once, grouped with its most common genes and DNA. This sample is represented by 200,000 to 250,000 distinct CDR3 sequences; roughly 15% of them were singletons. The ten largest clones take up 25% to 30% of the sample. Sequencing was done on a sample of blood. The receptors shown here come from a woman aged 18-30 years with Graves' ophthalmopathy.

This clonotype occurred many times. This rearrangement joins TRBV12-3 or TRBV12-4 to TRBJ1-5; possible D gene TRBD1, 5 bases. V lost 4 bases to trimming and J lost 0 bases, with 19 bases between them. CDR3 size: 18 residues. The DNA of the CDR3 is TGTGCCAGCAGTTCGTTCGGGACGGCGAGTTATAGCAATCAGCCCCAGCATTTT. The encoded protein is CASSSFGTASYSNQPQHF.

This clonotype was seen ten or more times. The V gene is TRBV11-2, the J gene TRBJ2-5; 9 nucleotides align to TRBD2. Germline CDR1 and CDR2: SGHAT and FQNNGV. The CDR3 runs 15 residues. The V and J ends lost 7 bases and 5 bases, in that order; junction bases with no gene match: 11. DNA of the CDR3: TGTGCCAGCATACGGGGGCGGGGGGGCGGTGAGACCCAGTACTTC. Translating gives CASIRGRGGGETQYF.

This clonotype was detected ten times or more. This rearrangement joins TRBV27 to TRBJ2-1; a weak D match, TRBD1 (5 bases). CDR1 and CDR2 (germline): MNHEY, SMNVEV (reference sequence). The CDR3 is 14 residues long. V lost 8 bases, J lost 0 bases, and 11 bases lay in between. DNA for the CDR3: TGTGCCAGCCGAACAGGACCCTCCTACAATGAGCAGTTCTTC. Translated, it gives CASRTGPSYNEQFF.

In its sample, this clonotype was seen many times. The rearrangement links TRBV10-1 to TRBJ1-1, with a weak D call TRBD1 (6 bases). Deletions cut 0 bases from V and 8 bases from J, with 10 bases between. The CDR3 consists of 13 residues. The germline CDR1 and CDR2 sequences are WNHNN and SYGVQD (reference sequence). The CDR3 nucleotides are TGCGCCAGCAGTGAGTCGTTCGGGACAGAAGCTTTCTTT. It encodes CASSESFGTEAFF.

This clonotype showed up just a few times. A much larger clone differs by one base, so this may be a read error. The rearrangement joins TRBV5-1 to TRBJ2-7; D may be TRBD1 (6 bases). Trimming left V 3 bases short and J 3 bases short, with 13 bases between. In germline, CDR1 is SGHRS, CDR2 YFSETQ. The CDR3 is 14 amino acids. CDR3 in amino acids: CASSSGRGGYEQYF. In DNA, the CDR3 is TGCGCCAGCAGCTCGGGACGAGGGGGCTACGAGCAGTACTTC.

This clonotype has ten or more counts. V is TRBV12-3 or TRBV12-4 and J is TRBJ2-7; 9 bases map to TRBD1. The CDR3 contains 13 residues. V lost 4 bases and J lost 6; bases outside the gene matches: 4. CDR3 bases: TGTGCCAGCAGTTGGGGACAGGGAGGCGAGCAGTACTTC. It yields the protein CASSWGQGGEQYF.

This clonotype has a count of ten or more. The chain has TRBV19 and TRBJ2-1; D unresolved. This CDR3 region has 14 residues. Germline CDR1 is LNHDA and CDR2 is SQIVND (reference sequence). V was clipped by 1 base and J by 3 bases, with 7 bases between them. Here the CDR3 reads CASSIGGVYNEQFF. The CDR3 DNA follows: TGTGCCAGTAGTATAGGGGGTGTCTACAATGAGCAGTTCTTC.

In this sample, this clonotype turned up a few times. A read error is possible here, since a much larger clone lies one base away. J is TRBJ2-1 and V is TRBV9, with TRBD2 identical over 9 bases. The CDR3 sequence is 16 residues long. From germline, CDR1 is SGDLS and CDR2 YYNGEE. CDR3 in DNA: TGTGCCAGCGGCGTAGTTTCCAGCGGGAGGCACAATGAGCAGTTCTTC. Protein: CASGVVSSGRHNEQFF. Drawing the rest from reference TRBV9 and TRBJ2-1, the complete variable domain is DSGVTQTPKHLITATGQRVTLRCSPRSGDLSVYWYQQSLDQGLQFLIQYYNGEERAKGNILERFSAQQFPDLHSELNLSSLELGDSALYFCASGVVSSGRHNEQFFGPGTRLTVL.

V and J are TRBV28 and TRBJ2-1; 8 bases are shared with TRBD2. The germline CDR1 and CDR2 sequences are MDHEN and SYDVKM. This CDR3 spans 14 amino acids. With V trimmed by 7 bases and J by 0 bases, 2 bases remained unmatched. The CDR3 region has the DNA TGTGCCAGCATGACTAGCGACTCCTACAATGAGCAGTTCTTC. Protein product: CASMTSDSYNEQFF.

The rearrangement joins TRBV11-2 to TRBJ2-2; the D gene is possibly TRBD2 (5 bases). Germline V gene lookup returns CDR1 SGHAT and CDR2 FQNNGV. Trimming cost V 5 bases and J 3 bases, with 10 bases left between them. This CDR3 has 14 residues. The CDR3 region has the DNA TGTGCCAGCAGCCTGGACGGGGACACCGGGGAGCTGTTTTTT. Translating gives CASSLDGDTGELFF.

This clonotype has ten or more counts. The genes are TRBV16 and TRBJ1-2, with a tentative D call TRBD1 (5 bases). Germline V lookup: CDR1 KGHSY, CDR2 FQNENV. This CDR3 region has 16 residues. Deletions cut 0 bases from V and 4 bases from J, with 15 bases between. CDR3 amino acids: CASSQSSAGFVYGYTF. The CDR3 region has the DNA TGTGCCAGCAGCCAATCGTCCGCAGGGTTCGTCTATGGCTACACCTTC. Based on the CDR3 plus reference TRBV16 and TRBJ1-2, the full variable domain is GEEVAQTPKHLVRGEGQKAKLYCAPIKGHSYVFWYQQVLKNEFKFLISFQNENVFDETGMPKERFSAKCLPNSPCSLEIQATKLEDSAVYFCASSQSSAGFVYGYTFGSGTRLTVV.

This clonotype was seen ten or more times. The chain is built from TRBV3-1 and TRBJ2-1, with 8 bases identical to TRBD2. The ends lost 10 bases at V and 6 bases at J; junction bases unmatched: 11. Germline-derived CDR1 and CDR2 are LGHDT and YNNKEL (reference sequence). The CDR3 contains 14 residues. CDR3 in amino acids: CATTLGGGLNEQFF. The CDR3 nucleotides read TGTGCCACGACTCTCGGGGGGGGCCTCAATGAGCAGTTCTTC.

In its sample, this clonotype was seen many times. V and J are TRBV6-2 or TRBV6-3 and TRBJ1-2; D is ambiguous. CDR3 size: 13 residues. Germline lookup yields CDR1 MNHEY and CDR2 SVGEGT. V lost 2 bases and J lost 5, with 9 bases in between. CDR3 region: CASSYELGYGYTF. The CDR3 DNA is TGTGCCAGCAGTTACGAGTTAGGGTATGGCTACACCTTC.

This clonotype showed up many times. The chain employs TRBV27 and TRBJ2-7; 7 nucleotides agree with TRBD1. The germline V gene encodes CDR1 MNHEY and CDR2 SMNVEV (reference sequence). After removal of 0 bases from V and 2 bases from J, the junction contained 7 bases not matched to a gene. This CDR3 comprises 16 residues. Written as DNA, the CDR3 is TGTGCCAGCAGTTTATCTAGCCGGGACAGAGCCTACGAGCAGTACTTC. As protein: CASSLSSRDRAYEQYF.

This clonotype was seen only a few times. This chain links TRBV28 with TRBJ2-3, with D hard to call. Germline loops: CDR1 MDHEN, CDR2 SYDVKM. The CDR3 runs to 15 residues. V was pared by 4 bases and J by 5 bases, with 16 bases between. CDR3 amino acids: CASSSPHWSGDTQYF. The DNA of the CDR3 is TGTGCCAGCAGTTCCCCGCATTGGTCCGGAGATACGCAGTATTTT.

This clonotype was counted a few times. The V call is TRBV5-1, the J call TRBJ2-5, with TRBD2 matching 10 bases. The junction had 7 bases not matched to a gene; V was cut back by 1 base and J by 7 bases. The CDR3 consists of 15 residues. Per the germline V gene, CDR1 is SGHRS and CDR2 is YFSETQ. This CDR3 reads CASSLKAGGSGTQYF. In DNA, the CDR3 is TGCGCCAGCAGCTTGAAAGCGGGAGGGAGTGGGACCCAGTACTTC.

This clonotype was seen ten or more times. V gene TRBV30 combines with J gene TRBJ2-2; D is ambiguous. Germline V gene lookup returns CDR1 GTSNPN and CDR2 SVGIG (reference sequence). This CDR3 is built from 15 residues. Trimming stripped 2 bases from V and 2 bases from J, with 12 bases between. The CDR3: CAWSTRTANTGELFF. As DNA, the CDR3 is TGTGCCTGGAGTACAAGGACCGCCAACACCGGGGAGCTGTTTTTT.

Here the CDR3 DNA reads TGTGCCAGCAGTTTGAGGGTAATCACTGAAGCTTTCTTT. Its protein is CASSLRVITEAFF. The chain recombines TRBV12-3 or TRBV12-4 with TRBJ1-1, with no clear D. The germline V and J ends were trimmed by 3 bases and 4 bases, with 9 bases remaining between them. This CDR3 comprises 13 residues.